This TCR beta chain was identified during a study of tissue T cells after allogeneic stem cell transplantation. Comparators were a few non-transplant cancer patients without known GI disease. Whole-study findings and limits: Across patients, clones rarely overlapped, yet motif clusters were shared tissue-specifically.

Of note for this clone: Antigen unknown.

With 5 bases removed from V and 3 bases from J, the gap between germline ends came to 8 bases. The length of the CDR3 is 12 residues. Per the germline V gene, CDR1 is MNHEY and CDR2 is SVGAGI. TCRdb's table, derived via immunoSEQ multiplex PCR, lists solely in-frame clones and lacks some. The sample yields about 9,800 clones, 60% to 70% seen once. This TCR came from a male donor aged 60 or older with lung cancer. The chain carries TRBV6-5 and TRBJ2-7, with D maybe TRBD1 (6 bases). The source material was tissue from the stomach, sampled at autopsy. The CDR3 DNA follows: TGTGCCAGCAGTAACAGGGTCTACGAGCAGTACTTC. Encoded protein: CASSNRVYEQYF.